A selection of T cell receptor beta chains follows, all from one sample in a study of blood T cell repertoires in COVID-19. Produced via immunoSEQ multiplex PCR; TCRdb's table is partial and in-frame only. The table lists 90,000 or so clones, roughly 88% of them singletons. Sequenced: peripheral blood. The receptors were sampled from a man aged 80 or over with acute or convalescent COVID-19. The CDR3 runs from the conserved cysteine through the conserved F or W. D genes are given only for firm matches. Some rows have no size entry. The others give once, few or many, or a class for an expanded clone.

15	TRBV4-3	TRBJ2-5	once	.	CASSQAPEGPETQYF	TGCGCCAGCAGCCAAGCCCCCGAGGGCCCCGAGACCCAGTACTTC
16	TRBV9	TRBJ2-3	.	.	CASSVSPWGDTDTQYF	TGTGCCAGCAGCGTCTCCCCTTGGGGGGACACAGATACGCAGTATTTT
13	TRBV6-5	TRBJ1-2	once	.	CASRAGAGYGYTF	TGTGCCAGCAGAGCCGGTGCAGGTTATGGCTACACCTTC
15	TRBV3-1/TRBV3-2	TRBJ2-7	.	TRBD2	CASSPSGGARNEQYF	TGTGCCAGCAGCCCGAGCGGGGGGGCCCGTAACGAGCAGTACTTC
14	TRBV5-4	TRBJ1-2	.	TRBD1	CASSSGQGWYGYTF	TGTGCCAGCAGCTCTGGACAGGGATGGTATGGCTACACCTTC
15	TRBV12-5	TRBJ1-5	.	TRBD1	CASGLGTGGNQPQHF	TGTGCTAGTGGTTTGGGGACAGGGGGCAATCAGCCCCAGCATTTT
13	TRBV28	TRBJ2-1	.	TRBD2	CASNLAGENEQFF	TGTGCCAGCAATTTAGCGGGAGAAAATGAGCAGTTCTTC
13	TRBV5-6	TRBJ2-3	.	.	CASSSRRADTQYF	TGTGCCAGCAGCTCCAGGCGGGCAGATACGCAGTATTTT
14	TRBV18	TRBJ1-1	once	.	CASSPPVLGRGAFF	TGTGCCAGCTCACCACCGGTTTTGGGGAGGGGAGCTTTCTTT
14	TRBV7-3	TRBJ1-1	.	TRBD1	CASSMTGADTEAFF	TGTGCCAGCAGCATGACAGGGGCGGACACTGAAGCTTTCTTT
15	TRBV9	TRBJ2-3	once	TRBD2	CASSVAGLVRDTQYF	TGTGCCAGCAGCGTAGCCGGACTAGTAAGGGATACGCAGTATTTT
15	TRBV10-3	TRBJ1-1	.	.	CAISESPLRGTEAFF	TGTGCCATCAGTGAGTCTCCTCTTCGCGGCACTGAAGCTTTCTTT
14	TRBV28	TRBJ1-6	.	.	CANAPPRVRSPLHF	TGTGCCAACGCCCCCCCCAGGGTTCGGTCACCCCTCCACTTT
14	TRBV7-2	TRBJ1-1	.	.	CASSLGRGITEAFF	TGTGCCAGCAGCTTAGGACGGGGGATCACTGAAGCTTTCTTT
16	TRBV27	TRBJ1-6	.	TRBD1	CASGTGFGSYNSPLHF	TGTGCCAGCGGGACAGGGTTTGGGTCCTATAATTCACCCCTCCACTTT
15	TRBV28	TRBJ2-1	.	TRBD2	CASSFFREAYNEQFF	TGTGCCAGCAGTTTCTTCCGGGAGGCCTACAATGAGCAGTTCTTC
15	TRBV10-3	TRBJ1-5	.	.	CAISDSTAINQPQHF	TGTGCCATCAGTGATTCGACAGCTATAAATCAGCCCCAGCATTTT
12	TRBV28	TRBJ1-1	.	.	CASTFLNTEAFF	TGTGCCAGCACCTTTTTGAACACTGAAGCTTTCTTT
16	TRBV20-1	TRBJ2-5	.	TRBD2	CSASPSTGRAGETQYF	TGCAGTGCTAGTCCCAGCACCGGGAGGGCCGGAGAGACCCAGTACTTC
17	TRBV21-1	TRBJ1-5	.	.	CASSKGEDTLSNQPQHF	TGTGCCAGCAGCAAAGGGGAGGACACACTTAGCAATCAGCCCCAGCATTTT
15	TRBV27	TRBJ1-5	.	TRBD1	CASSPYRGVFQPQHF	TGTGCCAGCAGCCCCTACAGGGGAGTATTTCAGCCCCAGCATTTT
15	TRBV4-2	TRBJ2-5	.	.	CASSQDLGGWETQYF	TGTGCCAGCAGCCAAGATCTAGGGGGTTGGGAGACCCAGTACTTC